This T cell receptor beta chain was recovered during a study of tumor-infiltrating lymphocytes in primary liver carcinoma. Whole-study findings and limits: Because of bulk unsorted sampling, CD4+ and CD8+ repertoires were not subjected to comparison. In tumor-adjacent and tumor-blood pairs, overlap was lower than in tumor region pairs.

TCR beta cDNA was made from approximately 500 ng total RNA with a constant-region primer. Amplification in three nested multiplex PCR rounds with slightly modified ARM-PCR gave rise to TCR beta libraries. TRBV1-TRBV30 forward primers paired with a C-beta reverse primer were used in the first two PCR rounds, which ran roughly 11 cycles each. TCRdb reprocessed the multiplex PCR reads via MiXCR and lists one record per CDR3 protein. The sample has around 210,000 distinct CDR3 sequences; 65% are singletons. Concerning this clonotype itself: No antigen is known for it.

Blood RNA came from unsorted whole blood; germline DNA was also extracted. The germline CDR1 and CDR2 sequences are DFQATT and SNEGSKA (reference sequence). The CDR3 sequence is 15 residues long. V trimming: 1 base; J trimming: 2 bases; junction bases outside the gene matches: 7. The clonotype was recovered from a woman aged 55 to 70 with primary liver carcinoma and hepatitis B virus infection. The sequencing sample was made of peripheral blood. The chain has TRBV20-1 and TRBJ2-5; 7 nucleotides agree with TRBD1. Here the CDR3 DNA reads TGCAGTGCTAGAGCGACGACAGGGCAACAAGAGACCCAGTACTTC. Protein: CSARATTGQQETQYF.